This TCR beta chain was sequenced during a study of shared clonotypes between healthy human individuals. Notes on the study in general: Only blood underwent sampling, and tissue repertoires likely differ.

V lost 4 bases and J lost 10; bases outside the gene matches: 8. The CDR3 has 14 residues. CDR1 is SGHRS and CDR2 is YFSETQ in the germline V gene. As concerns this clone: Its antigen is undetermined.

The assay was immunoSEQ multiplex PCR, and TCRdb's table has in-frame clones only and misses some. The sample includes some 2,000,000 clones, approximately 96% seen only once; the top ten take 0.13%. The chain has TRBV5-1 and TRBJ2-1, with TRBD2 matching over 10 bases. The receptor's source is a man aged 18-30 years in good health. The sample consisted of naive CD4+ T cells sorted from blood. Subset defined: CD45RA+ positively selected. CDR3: CASSRTSGAGEQFF. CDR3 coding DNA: TGCGCCAGCAGCCGAACTAGCGGGGCAGGCGAGCAGTTCTTC.